Each of the 13 T cell receptor beta chains below was sequenced from the same sample in a study of vaccination effects on CD4 cells after COVID-19. Antigens of these TCRs are unknown. Only in-frame clones appear in the TCRdb table, and some are missing; sequencing was by immunoSEQ multiplex PCR. Counted here are more than 40,000 clones, about 70% occurring once; the ten biggest clones make up 12%. The authors isolated CD4+ T cells after roughly eleven days of culture. The specimen was CD4+ T cells from PBMCs cultured without peptide, collected before COVID-19 vaccination. Receptors originate from a human donor who had a prior SARS-CoV-2 infection.

V usage is TRBV6-2 or TRBV6-3 and J usage is TRBJ2-5, with TRBD1 identical over 8 bases. The length of the CDR3 is 15 residues. V shed 3 bases and J 5 bases; nucleotides not matched to a gene: 8. Germline CDR1 is MNHEY and CDR2 is SVGEGT. CDR3 loop: CASSYYPGQVETQYF. The CDR3 bases are TGTGCCAGCAGTTATTATCCGGGACAGGTCGAGACCCAGTACTTC.

The table lists this clone with a few counts. The V call is TRBV10-3, the J call TRBJ1-1; D remains ambiguous. V lost 4 bases and J lost 1, with 7 bases in between. This CDR3 has 13 residues. CDR1 is ENHRY, CDR2 SYGVKD, per germline. CDR3 in DNA: TGTGCCATCAGTGTCCGGGAGAACACTGAAGCTTTCTTT. Translated: CAISVRENTEAFF.

The chain is built from TRBV29-1 and TRBJ1-3; no clear D gene. V was shortened by 3 bases and J by 4 bases, with 13 bases between the two germline ends. This CDR3 comprises 14 residues. Germline lookup yields CDR1 SQVTM and CDR2 ANQGSEA. The CDR3 is CSVETSARGNTIYF. For the CDR3, the DNA is TGCAGCGTTGAGACCTCAGCTAGAGGAAACACCATATATTTT. Variable domain in full (rest from reference TRBV29-1 and TRBJ1-3): SAVISQKPSRDICQRGTSLTIQCQVDSQVTMMFWYRQQPGQSLTLIATANQGSEATYESGFVIDKFPISRPNLTFSTLTVSNMSPEDSSIYLCSVETSARGNTIYFGEGSWLTVV.

V usage is TRBV7-9 and J usage is TRBJ1-6; D is unresolved. V dropped 2 bases and J dropped 5 bases, with 13 bases sitting between them. Germline CDR1 reads SEHNR; CDR2 reads FQNEAQ (reference sequence). The CDR3 runs to 16 residues. Here the CDR3 DNA reads TGTGCCAGCAGCTTACGGTCCTCCTTTAATAATTCACCCCTCCACTTT. Protein sequence: CASSLRSSFNNSPLHF.

This chain joins TRBV19 and TRBJ1-2, with unresolved D. V lost 7 bases to trimming and J lost 8 bases, with 32 bases between them. The germline gives CDR1 LNHDA, CDR2 SQIVND (reference sequence). CDR3 length: 18 residues. CDR3: CASTTMRSAALLSEGYTF. The CDR3 DNA follows: TGTGCCAGTACCACAATGCGGTCTGCTGCCCTACTTTCAGAAGGCTACACCTTC.

This chain links TRBV18 with TRBJ2-1, with 8 bases fitting TRBD2. This CDR3 is 17 amino acids long. From germline, CDR1 is KGHSH and CDR2 LQKENI. The trim removed 3 bases at V and 5 bases at J, leaving 12 bases unmatched. The CDR3 reads CASSPFPPGLDNNEQFF. The CDR3 region has the DNA TGTGCCAGCTCACCCTTCCCTCCGGGACTAGATAACAATGAGCAGTTCTTC.

V gene TRBV6-1 combines with J gene TRBJ2-5; possible D gene TRBD1, 6 bases. V was trimmed by 5 bases and J by 5 bases, leaving 9 bases between them. This CDR3 comprises 12 residues. CDR1 MNHNS and CDR2 SASEGT come from the germline V gene. CDR3 nucleotide sequence: TGTGCCAGCAGTTCAGGGGCGGAGACCCAGTACTTC. Its translation is CASSSGAETQYF.

The rearrangement uses TRBV3-1 (or the pseudogene TRBV3-2) and TRBJ2-2, with D possibly matching TRBD1 (6 bases). The V gene lost 5 bases and the J gene lost 2 bases, with 18 bases spanning the gap. The germline gives CDR1 LGHDT, CDR2 YNNKEL (reference sequence). The CDR3 length is 17 residues. The DNA for the CDR3 is TGTGCCAGCAGCATATTCGGTCAGGGGAGAAACACCGGGGAGCTGTTTTTT. Amino acids: CASSIFGQGRNTGELFF.

This clone was detected a few times. The chain has TRBV2 and TRBJ1-5, with no clear D. Germline values: CDR1 SNHLY, CDR2 FYNNEI. The ends were cut back, 4 bases at V and 7 bases at J, with 11 bases in the middle. This CDR3 contains 13 residues. In DNA, the CDR3 is TGTGCCAGCAGTGTCGAGGGCGGGCAGCCCCAGCATTTT. Translated, it gives CASSVEGGQPQHF.

A few counts support this clone. V usage is TRBV10-1 and J usage is TRBJ2-7; either TRBD1 or TRBD2 may supply D (5 bases each). Trimming shortened V by 8 bases and J by 2 bases, and 10 bases separated the two germline ends. The CDR3 is 12 amino acids. Germline V gene lookup returns CDR1 WNHNN and CDR2 SYGVQD (reference sequence). The CDR3 DNA reads TGCGCCAGCCCACGGGGCCCCTACGAGCAGTACTTC. This sequence encodes CASPRGPYEQYF.

The gene calls are TRBV18 and TRBJ2-1; TRBD2 agrees at 13 bases. CDR1 is KGHSH and CDR2 is LQKENI in the germline V gene. With V trimmed by 3 bases and J by 5 bases, 1 base remained unmatched. The CDR3 spans 15 residues. The CDR3 sequence is CASSPGLAGDNEQFF. DNA for the CDR3: TGTGCCAGCTCACCCGGACTAGCGGGGGACAATGAGCAGTTCTTC.

The genes are TRBV29-1 and TRBJ1-4; TRBD1 agrees at 7 bases. The length of the CDR3 is 14 residues. Trimming took 4 bases from V and 7 from J; bases not matched to a gene: 9. Germline V CDR1 and CDR2: SQVTM, ANQGSEA. This CDR3 is CSVGGGRGGEKLFF. DNA for the CDR3: TGCAGCGTTGGAGGGGGCCGGGGTGGTGAAAAACTGTTTTTT.

The gene calls are TRBV19 and TRBJ2-1, with TRBD2 matching over 9 bases. V dropped 7 bases and J dropped 9; count of bases not matched to a gene: 13. The CDR3 contains 15 residues. Germline V gene sequence: CDR1 LNHDA, CDR2 SQIVND (reference sequence). CDR3 sequence: CASNRLAGSRSEQFF. CDR3 DNA: TGTGCCAGTAACCGCCTAGCGGGGTCCCGGAGTGAGCAGTTCTTC.